A selection of T cell receptor beta chains follows, all from one sample in a study of T cell repertoires in ileal Crohn's disease. Sequencing was performed with immunoSEQ multiplex PCR; in TCRdb, only in-frame clones are kept and a portion is missing. Of thousands of clones detected, nearly 85% appear once; the ten largest clones hold approximately 4.1%. The sequenced material came from ileal tissue. The receptors shown here come from an adult with Crohn's disease. The conserved cysteine and the conserved F or W are not part of the CDR3 here. The D gene is left open where the match is weak. Clone size is stated in some rows and not others, as once, few, many or a class when expanded.

D gene	clone size	V gene	CDR3 protein
TRBD2	.	TRBV5-1	ASSSALAGGPYNEQF
.	.	TRBV28	ASSLTWTANGYT
.	.	TRBV7-2	ASSDPDRGETQY
.	.	TRBV29-1	SAGFLNTEAF
TRBD1	.	TRBV30	AWSFGQGDQPQH
.	.	TRBV20-1	SVAPADTQY
.	once	TRBV14	ASSQVGTGELF
TRBD2	.	TRBV5-1	ASSLAFVAGGLDGEQF
.	.	TRBV28	ASSLLGVGTGELF
TRBD1	.	TRBV28	ASSPPGQLNEKLF
.	.	TRBV27	ASSFQAPAYEQY
.	.	TRBV28	ASSLGAYTIY
.	.	TRBV4-2	ASSQALQNTGELF
.	.	TRBV2	ASKRELAKNIQY
.	.	TRBV27	ASSRPSTLNTEAF
TRBD2	.	TRBV7-9	ASSSAASGRDTDTQY
TRBD2	.	TRBV19	ASSNVASGSSEQY